The 30 T cell receptor beta chains listed next were all sequenced from one sample in a study of cytomegalovirus exposure and HLA in healthy donors. The PCR contained 60 Vbeta and 13 Jbeta primers. Generated by immunoSEQ multiplex PCR, the TCRdb table keeps only in-frame clones and is missing some. The sample lists around 96,000 clones, approximately 80% seen once, with 2% in the top ten. Sequencing used PBMCs. These receptors came from a man aged 18 to 29 in good health and CMV-seronegative.

The CDR3 reads CASSLEGARSYEQYF. The CDR3 nucleotides read TGCGCCAGCAGCTTGGAAGGGGCTCGCTCCTACGAGCAGTACTTC. The gene calls are TRBV5-1 and TRBJ2-7; D possibly corresponds to TRBD1 (5 bases). Between the trimmed V and J ends, which lost 0 bases and 0 bases, there was a span of 10 bases. Germline V gene lookup returns CDR1 SGHRS and CDR2 YFSETQ. This CDR3 spans 15 amino acids.

The CDR3 DNA follows: TGTGCCAGCAGCTTGGGTAATATAGCGACTAGTCAGCAAGAGACCCAGTACTTC. It translates to CASSLGNIATSQQETQYF. The chain uses TRBV5-8 and TRBJ2-5; the D gene is possibly TRBD2 (6 bases). Trimming removed 0 bases from V and 2 bases from J, with 20 bases in between. CDR1 and CDR2 (germline): SGHTS, YDEGEE. This CDR3 region has 18 residues.

The genes are TRBV4-2 and TRBJ2-7; TRBD1 aligns across 9 bases. CDR1 and CDR2 (germline): LGHNA, YNFKEQ. After removal of 1 base from V and 1 base from J, the junction contained 11 bases not matched to a gene. The CDR3 consists of 18 residues. The DNA for the CDR3 is TGTGCCAGCAGCCAAGGTATCGTTGGGACAGGGACATCCTACGAGCAGTACTTC. Its protein product is CASSQGIVGTGTSYEQYF.

This clone was seen a single time. The chain employs TRBV21-1 and TRBJ2-1; the D call of TRBD2 is as the table states it, not checked on the DNA. TRBV21-1 is shown as a pseudogene. The CDR3 is 10 residues long. The DNA for the CDR3 is TGTGCCAGCATGGGAGGTGAGCAGTTCTTC. Translated: CASMGGEQFF.

V and J are TRBV5-6 and TRBJ1-2, with 8 positions matching TRBD1. The CDR3 sequence is 12 residues long. V dropped 1 base and J dropped 8; count of bases not matched to a gene: 1. Germline V gives CDR1 SGHDT, CDR2 YYEEEE. The CDR3 region has the DNA TGTGCCAGCAGCTTGCAGGGGGCAGGCTACACCTTC. Translated, it gives CASSLQGAGYTF.

This clone came up a few times. The V call is TRBV2, the J call TRBJ2-1; D is undetermined. Germline CDR1 SNHLY, CDR2 FYNNEI. Trimming cost V 5 bases and J 4 bases, with 6 bases left between them. CDR3 length equals 12 residues. In DNA form, the CDR3 reads TGTGCCAGCAGTTACAGTTACAATGAGCAGTTCTTC. The encoded protein is CASSYSYNEQFF.

The CDR3 DNA sequence: TGTGCCAGCAGCTTGGTTTCTAGCGGGGGGGCCTTTCTGTTCTTC. Its translation: CASSLVSSGGAFLFF. The chain uses TRBV5-8 and TRBJ2-1; 12 bases agree with TRBD2. The CDR3 runs to 15 residues. CDR1 is SGHTS and CDR2 is YDEGEE in the germline V gene. Trimming cost V 0 bases and J 15 bases; bases outside gene matches: 10.

The chain is built from TRBV14 and TRBJ2-1; D is unresolved. The V gene lost 3 bases and the J gene lost 3 bases, with 9 bases spanning the gap. Germline V gene lookup returns CDR1 SGHDN and CDR2 FVKESK. The CDR3 has 14 residues. This CDR3 is CASSQETGYNEQFF. Written as DNA, the CDR3 is TGTGCCAGCAGCCAGGAGACCGGCTACAATGAGCAGTTCTTC.

This clone has a handful of counts. The V call is TRBV9, the J call TRBJ2-7, with D tentatively TRBD1 (6 bases). Trimming stripped 1 base from V and 0 bases from J, with 11 bases between. The length of the CDR3 is 15 residues. From germline, CDR1 is SGDLS and CDR2 YYNGEE. CDR3 coding DNA: TGTGCCAGCAGCGTACGGGACACCGGCTCCTACGAGCAGTACTTC. Protein product: CASSVRDTGSYEQYF.

This chain joins TRBV27 and TRBJ1-6, with TRBD1 as a possible D gene (5 bases). V lost 2 bases and J 7 bases, leaving 24 bases between the germline ends. CDR1 and CDR2 (germline): MNHEY, SMNVEV (reference sequence). CDR3 length: 19 residues. The CDR3 nucleotides are TGTGCCAGCAGTTTAACCGGCCCCATGGTACACAACAGGAATTCACCCCTCCACTTT. Protein product: CASSLTGPMVHNRNSPLHF.

A few counts support this clone. The V call is TRBV13, the J call TRBJ1-1; D possibly corresponds to TRBD1 (5 bases). The germline V gene encodes CDR1 PRHDT and CDR2 FYEKMQ (reference sequence). The CDR3 is 16 amino acids. V lost 0 bases, J lost 2 bases, and 13 bases lay in between. As DNA, the CDR3 is TGTGCCAGCAGCTTAGGGGGCGGCAGGGATAACACTGAAGCTTTCTTT. Translating gives CASSLGGGRDNTEAFF.

This rearrangement joins TRBV9 to TRBJ2-2; the D gene is possibly TRBD2 (6 bases). This CDR3 contains 16 residues. V was trimmed by 4 bases and J by 4 bases, leaving 17 bases between them. Germline V gene data show CDR1 as SGDLS and CDR2 as YYNGEE. The CDR3 protein is CASSPAGWVGTGELFF. The CDR3 region has the DNA TGTGCCAGCAGCCCCGCGGGATGGGTGGGCACCGGGGAGCTGTTTTTT.

CDR3 loop: CATSIGQGQTGELFF. In nucleotides, the CDR3 is TGTGCCACCAGCATTGGACAGGGGCAAACCGGGGAGCTGTTTTTT. This sequence joins TRBV15 and TRBJ2-2; TRBD1 aligns across 9 bases. Germline V gives CDR1 LNHNV, CDR2 YYDKDF (reference sequence). CDR3 length equals 15 residues. J lost 5 bases, V lost 4 bases, and 5 bases had no gene match.

The V and J genes are TRBV7-9 and TRBJ2-3; D not resolved. This CDR3 contains 14 residues. Germline-derived CDR1 and CDR2 are SEHNR and FQNEAQ (reference sequence). Trimming removed 3 bases at V and 2 bases at J, with 9 bases between. The CDR3 loop is CASSFIPPTDTQYF. In DNA, the CDR3 is TGTGCCAGCAGCTTTATCCCCCCCACAGATACGCAGTATTTT.

The chain carries TRBV27 and TRBJ1-6; D is undetermined. V lost 5 bases and J lost 9, with 14 bases in between. The CDR3 loop spans 14 amino acids. Germline assignment: CDR1 MNHEY and CDR2 SMNVEV (reference sequence). The CDR3 loop reads CASSPTFSRSPLHF. The CDR3 bases are TGTGCCAGCAGTCCAACCTTCAGTCGTTCACCCCTCCACTTT.

The V and J genes are TRBV5-4 and TRBJ2-3, with TRBD2 identical over 7 bases. Germline V lookup: CDR1 SGHNT, CDR2 YYREEE (reference sequence). This CDR3 has 16 residues. After removal of 0 bases from V and 2 bases from J, the junction contained 6 bases not matched to a gene. Written as DNA, the CDR3 is TGTGCCAGCAGCTTGGTTAGCGGGTCAAACACAGATACGCAGTATTTT. Translated: CASSLVSGSNTDTQYF.

The V and J genes are TRBV18 and TRBJ2-7; 9 bases are a match to TRBD1. This CDR3 is built from 12 residues. The germline CDR1 and CDR2 sequences are KGHSH and LQKENI. Trimming at V came to 4 bases and at J to 7 bases, leaving 2 bases not matched to a gene. CDR3 DNA sequence: TGTGCCAGCTCACGACAGGGGGGAGAGCAGTACTTC. Its protein product is CASSRQGGEQYF.

The chain carries TRBV9 and TRBJ2-7; 7 bases align to TRBD1. CDR3 length equals 15 residues. CDR1 SGDLS and CDR2 YYNGEE come from the germline V gene. Trimming cost V 3 bases and J 0 bases; bases outside gene matches: 6. DNA of the CDR3: TGTGCCAGCAGCGGATCGGACAGGACCTCCTACGAGCAGTACTTC. Amino acid sequence: CASSGSDRTSYEQYF.

The chain combines TRBV9 with TRBJ2-7, with 7 bases lining up with TRBD2. Germline CDR1 is SGDLS and CDR2 is YYNGEE. V gave up 3 bases and J gave up 2 bases; unmatched junction bases: 5. The CDR3 covers 14 residues. CDR3 sequence (DNA): TGTGCCAGCAGCGGGGGGGGTAGCGCCTACGAGCAGTACTTC. Amino acid sequence: CASSGGGSAYEQYF.

This chain connects TRBV23-1 to TRBJ1-2; D is uncertain. TRBV23-1 is treated as an ORF (open reading frame) with a function not yet certain. The CDR3 contains 13 residues. With 6 bases removed from V and 7 bases from J, the gap between germline ends came to 15 bases. This CDR3 is CASRAGGICGYTF. The CDR3 nucleotides read TGCGCCAGCAGGGCAGGAGGTATATGTGGCTACACCTTC.

The chain combines TRBV18 with TRBJ1-2; 7 positions match TRBD1. The CDR3 totals 16 residues. Germline CDR1 is KGHSH and CDR2 is LQKENI. J lost 4 bases, V lost 7 bases, and 15 bases had no gene match. The chain's CDR3 is CASFTSSTGVSYGYTF. Here the CDR3 DNA reads TGTGCCAGCTTTACATCGAGCACAGGGGTTAGCTATGGCTACACCTTC.

This sequence joins TRBV6-6 and TRBJ2-2; TRBD1 aligns across 7 bases. V lost 7 bases and J lost 3; bases outside the gene matches: 8. Germline V gene data show CDR1 as MNHNY and CDR2 as SVGAGI (reference sequence). The CDR3 runs 15 residues. For the CDR3, the DNA is TGTGCCAGCACCAAGGGGACAGACCACACCGGGGAGCTGTTTTTT. It translates to CASTKGTDHTGELFF.

The chain has TRBV10-3 and TRBJ2-3; D ambiguous. The CDR3 extends over 11 amino acids. V lost 8 bases and J lost 2, with 5 bases in between. The germline V gene encodes CDR1 ENHRY and CDR2 SYGVKD. The CDR3 here is CAIEDTDTQYF. The DNA of the CDR3 is TGTGCCATCGAGGACACAGATACGCAGTATTTT.

The rearrangement uses TRBV5-1 and TRBJ2-5, with 7 nucleotides matching TRBD2. The CDR3 sequence is 13 residues long. CDR1 SGHRS and CDR2 YFSETQ come from the germline V gene. V was pared by 3 bases and J by 5 bases, with 4 bases of the junction left unmatched. The CDR3 protein is CASSWEGIETQYF. The CDR3 bases are TGCGCCAGCAGCTGGGAGGGGATCGAGACCCAGTACTTC. The whole variable domain, remainder taken from reference TRBV5-1 and TRBJ2-5, is KAGVTQTPRYLIKTRGQQVTLSCSPISGHRSVSWYQQTPGQGLQFLFEYFSETQRNKGNFPGRFSGRQFSNSRSEMNVSTLELGDSALYLCASSWEGIETQYFGPGTRLLVL.

CDR3 sequence: CASSQVALGLVNYEQYF. DNA of the CDR3: TGCGCCAGCAGCCAAGTTGCCCTGGGACTAGTAAATTACGAGCAGTACTTC. V usage is TRBV4-1 and J usage is TRBJ2-7; TRBD2 agrees at 8 bases. The V and J ends lost 1 base and 4 bases, in that order; junction bases with no gene match: 12. Germline-derived CDR1 and CDR2 are MGHRA and YSYEKL. This CDR3 is built from 17 residues.

With respect to this clone: A junction end diverges from the germline sequence, so it may reflect a read error. The chain uses TRBV4-2 and TRBJ1-5, with D possibly being TRBD1 (5 bases). Germline assignment: CDR1 LGHNA and CDR2 YNFKEQ. CDR3 length: 16 residues. The CDR3 sequence: CASSQDGGWEGQPQHF. The CDR3 DNA follows: TGTGCCAGCAGTCAAGACGGGGGTTGGGAGGGTCAGCCCCAGCATTTT.

The chain recombines TRBV25-1 with TRBJ2-7; 9 bases match TRBD2. V was clipped by 8 bases and J by 3 bases; unmatched bases: 8. CDR1 is MGHDK, CDR2 SYGVNS, per germline. The CDR3 is made up of 14 amino acids. In DNA, the CDR3 is TGTGCCAGCGTTAGCGGGGGTTCTTACTACGAGCAGTACTTC. Translating gives CASVSGGSYYEQYF.

V and J are TRBV7-2 and TRBJ1-2; 10 bases match TRBD1. Germline loops: CDR1 SGHTA, CDR2 FQGNSA. Trimming removed 4 bases from V and 7 bases from J; junction bases left unmatched: 3. There are 13 residues in the CDR3. The CDR3 nucleotides are TGTGCCAGCAGCTCGGGACAGGGGTCTGGCTACACCTTC. Translating it yields CASSSGQGSGYTF.

The rearrangement uses TRBV5-1 and TRBJ2-7; TRBD1 might be the D (5 bases). The CDR3 consists of 13 residues. Per germline, CDR1 SGHRS and CDR2 YFSETQ. V lost 0 bases and J 3 bases, leaving 7 bases between the germline ends. The CDR3 reads CASSLVDSYEQYF. The CDR3 DNA follows: TGCGCCAGCAGCTTGGTAGACAGCTACGAGCAGTACTTC.

Only one count was recorded for this clone. The rearrangement links TRBV5-4 to TRBJ2-7; 8 positions match TRBD1. The V gene end was trimmed by 5 bases and the J gene end by 5 bases; junction bases not matched to a gene: 18. This CDR3 is built from 17 residues. In germline, CDR1 is SGHNT, CDR2 YYREEE (reference sequence). CDR3 sequence (DNA): TGTGCCAGCAGTTTTCTTCCCCGGGACAGGATCGCCCACGAGCAGTACTTC. This translates into CASSFLPRDRIAHEQYF.